The 2 T cell receptor beta chains given below trace back to one sample, sequenced in a study of spatial heterogeneity in lung cancer. Study-level points and caveats: How many expanded intratumoral alpha and beta TCRs were present tracked the tumor mutation count, which was a count of nonsynonymous mutations.

These TCRs are of unknown antigen specificity. Time point denoted: sample taken at primary tumor resection. TCRdb passed the 5' RACE reads through MiXCR, listing each CDR3 protein once. The data contain roughly 10,000 distinct CDR3 sequences, approximately 8% of them seen just once; the ten biggest clones take up about 22%. The sequenced sample was lung tumor tissue, obtained at surgery. These receptor sequences come from a female donor with early-stage non-small cell lung cancer.

This clonotype is medium-sized (0.01 to 0.1%) within its sample. The chain joins TRBV11-2 to TRBJ2-7; a weak D match, TRBD2 (5 bases). The germline gives CDR1 SGHAT, CDR2 FQNNGV. This CDR3 spans 14 amino acids. V lost 7 bases to trimming and J lost 7 bases, with 20 bases between them. The CDR3 loop reads CASTVGRGSLEQYF. DNA of the CDR3: TGTGCCAGCACCGTCGGACGGGGATCCTTGGAGCAGTACTTC.

This clonotype was seen at least ten times. J is TRBJ2-7 and V is TRBV2; a weak D match, TRBD2 (5 bases). Trimming left V 7 bases short and J 5 bases short, with 12 bases between. CDR1 and CDR2 (germline): SNHLY, FYNNEI. The CDR3 has 12 residues. CDR3 nucleotides: TGTGCCAGCAACGGGGTGGGCCACGAGCAGTACTTC. Its translation: CASNGVGHEQYF.